The present entry profiles one TCR beta chain with its context. The sample originates from a study of PD-L1 blockade in urothelial cancer. About the research overall: At some point between 2013 and 2014, patients got going on atezolizumab, taking 1,200 mg intravenously every 3 weeks.

Here immunoSEQ multiplex PCR was the method, and the copy in TCRdb shows in-frame clones only, minus some. The table records around 120,000 clones, roughly 89% of them present only once. Time point denoted: peripheral blood 6 weeks after treatment start. Samples spanned pretreatment and treatment, with 1 to 8 time points per patient. Deletions cut 8 bases from V and 3 bases from J, with 13 bases between. Germline V CDR1 and CDR2: MDHEN, SYDVKM. The CDR3 is 13 amino acids. This sequence was found in a man in his 60s with urothelial cancer. This sequence joins TRBV28 and TRBJ1-2; no clear D. Specimen: PBMCs, collected around atezolizumab (anti-PD-L1) treatment. The CDR3 protein is CASGTLADYGYTF. Here the CDR3 DNA reads TGTGCCAGCGGTACGCTGGCGGACTATGGCTACACCTTC.